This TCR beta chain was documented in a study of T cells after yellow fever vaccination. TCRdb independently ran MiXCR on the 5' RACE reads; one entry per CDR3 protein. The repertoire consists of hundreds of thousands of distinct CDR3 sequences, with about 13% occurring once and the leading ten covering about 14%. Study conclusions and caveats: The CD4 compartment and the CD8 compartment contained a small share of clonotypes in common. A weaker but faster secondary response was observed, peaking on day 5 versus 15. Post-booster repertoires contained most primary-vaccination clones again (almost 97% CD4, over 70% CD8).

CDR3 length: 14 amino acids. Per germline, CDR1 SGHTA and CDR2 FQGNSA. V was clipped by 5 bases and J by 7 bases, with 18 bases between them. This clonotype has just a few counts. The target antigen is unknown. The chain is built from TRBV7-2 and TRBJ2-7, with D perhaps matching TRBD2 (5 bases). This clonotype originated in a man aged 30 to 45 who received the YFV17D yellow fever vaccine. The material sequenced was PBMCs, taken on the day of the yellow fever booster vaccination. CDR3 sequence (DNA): TGTGCCAGCAGCCTAGATACTCCGTCGGGGGAGCAGTACTTC. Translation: CASSLDTPSGEQYF.